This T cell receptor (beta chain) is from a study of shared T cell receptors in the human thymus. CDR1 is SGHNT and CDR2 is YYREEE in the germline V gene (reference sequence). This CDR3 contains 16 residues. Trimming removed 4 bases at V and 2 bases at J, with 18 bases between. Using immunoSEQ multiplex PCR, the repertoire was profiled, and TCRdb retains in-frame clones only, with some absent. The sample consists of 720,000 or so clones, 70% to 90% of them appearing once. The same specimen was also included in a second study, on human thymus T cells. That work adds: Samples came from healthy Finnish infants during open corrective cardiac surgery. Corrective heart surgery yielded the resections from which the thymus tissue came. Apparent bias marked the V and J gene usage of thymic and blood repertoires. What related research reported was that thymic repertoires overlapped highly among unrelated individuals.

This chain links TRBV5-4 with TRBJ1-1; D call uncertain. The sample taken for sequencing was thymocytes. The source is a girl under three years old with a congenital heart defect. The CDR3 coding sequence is TGTGCCAGCAGCCTTCGACACCTTCCAAAAAACACTGAAGCTTTCTTT. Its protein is CASSLRHLPKNTEAFF.